The 32 T cell receptor beta chains presented below share a single source sample, sequenced in a study of blood T cell repertoires in COVID-19. Profiling relied on immunoSEQ multiplex PCR, and the TCRdb table lists in-frame clones only, not all of them. The sample holds more than 200,000 clones, approximately 80% seen once. The specimen was peripheral blood. All receptors come from a woman older than 75 with COVID-19, enrolled during active disease.

J is TRBJ1-2 and V is TRBV24-1, with D perhaps matching TRBD1 (6 bases). The CDR3 consists of 16 residues. CDR1 and CDR2 (germline): KGHDR, SFDVKD. Trimming left V 11 bases short and J 4 bases short, with 25 bases between. Written as DNA, the CDR3 is TGTGCCAGGGCATTGGGGGGGCACTGGGGAAGCTATGGCTACACCTTC. It translates to CARALGGHWGSYGYTF.

The rearrangement links TRBV7-3 to TRBJ2-5; the match to TRBD2 covers 12 bases. CDR1 and CDR2 (germline): SGHTA, FQGTGA. V trimming: 7 bases; J trimming: 2 bases; junction bases outside the gene matches: 11. The CDR3 loop spans 17 amino acids. DNA of the CDR3: TGTGCCAGCACCTCAAAGACTAGCGGGGGACCTCAAGAGACCCAGTACTTC. The encoded protein is CASTSKTSGGPQETQYF.

The V call is TRBV29-1, the J call TRBJ1-1, with a possible D match to TRBD1 (5 bases). V gave up 6 bases and J gave up 1 base, with 15 bases separating them. The CDR3 runs 14 residues. CDR1 SQVTM and CDR2 ANQGSEA come from the germline V gene. The chain's CDR3 is CSVQSRGGNTEAFF. The CDR3 DNA reads as TGCAGCGTCCAAAGTAGGGGTGGGAACACTGAAGCTTTCTTT.

The J gene is TRBJ1-5, the V gene TRBV24-1; D is perhaps TRBD1 (6 bases). V was cut by 5 bases and J by 6 bases, with 19 bases left in between. This CDR3 contains 16 residues. From germline, CDR1 is KGHDR and CDR2 SFDVKD. The CDR3 DNA is TGTGCCACCAGTGTATCGACGGCGGGGGGCGGTCAGCCCCAGCATTTT. This codes for CATSVSTAGGGQPQHF.

This clone has only one observation. The CDR3, as DNA: TGTGCCAGCAGCGAAGCGGGGGGGCCGGGAGATACGCAGTATTTT. As protein: CASSEAGGPGDTQYF. This chain joins TRBV7-8 and TRBJ2-3; 10 bases line up with TRBD2. V dropped 5 bases and J dropped 5; count of bases not matched to a gene: 7. The germline V gene has CDR1 SGHVS and CDR2 FQNEAQ. The CDR3 extends over 15 amino acids.

This chain connects TRBV10-2 to TRBJ1-1; D remains ambiguous. The CDR3 is made up of 12 amino acids. The germline CDR1 and CDR2 sequences are WSHSY and SAAADI. Trimming took off 5 bases at V and 5 bases at J, with 9 bases between the two ends. CDR3 residues: CASSPGGTEAFF. In DNA, the CDR3 is TGCGCCAGCAGTCCGGGAGGGACTGAAGCTTTCTTT.

The V call is TRBV9, the J call TRBJ2-5; D may be TRBD2 (5 bases). There are 14 residues in the CDR3. V lost 1 base and J lost 4, with 11 bases in between. Germline CDR1 reads SGDLS; CDR2 reads YYNGEE. CDR3 residues: CASSVKIRGETQYF. For the CDR3, the DNA is TGTGCCAGCAGCGTAAAGATCCGGGGAGAGACCCAGTACTTC.

This chain links TRBV7-9 with TRBJ2-4; maybe TRBD2 (6 bases). This CDR3 spans 19 amino acids. Germline CDR1 is SEHNR and CDR2 is FQNEAQ (reference sequence). Trimming left V 1 base short and J 2 bases short, with 21 bases between. CDR3 nucleotide sequence: TGTGCCAGCAGCTTAGGGGGAGGAACAGGCGGAAATCCCAAAAACATTCAGTACTTC. Its translation: CASSLGGGTGGNPKNIQYF.

V and J are TRBV2 and TRBJ1-1; tentatively, D is TRBD1 (5 bases). The V gene lost 4 bases and the J gene lost 6 bases, with 9 bases spanning the gap. Germline lookup yields CDR1 SNHLY and CDR2 FYNNEI. This CDR3 contains 12 residues. CDR3 in amino acids: CASSVWGAEAFF. CDR3 bases: TGTGCCAGCAGTGTGTGGGGGGCTGAAGCTTTCTTT.

This chain uses TRBV15 with TRBJ2-2; possible D gene TRBD2, 5 bases. V lost 0 bases and J 7 bases, leaving 12 bases between the germline ends. CDR3 length: 15 amino acids. The germline CDR1 and CDR2 sequences are LNHNV and YYDKDF (reference sequence). As DNA, the CDR3 is TGTGCCACCAGCAGAGAGGGCACCCGGGGCGGGGAGCTGTTTTTT. Residues: CATSREGTRGGELFF.

V is TRBV6-5 and J is TRBJ1-4, with 11 bases lining up with TRBD1. Germline V gives CDR1 MNHEY, CDR2 SVGAGI. This CDR3 comprises 15 residues. J was trimmed by 3 bases and V by 7 bases; bases with no gene match: 4. This CDR3 is CASKVGQGANEKLFF. CDR3 coding DNA: TGTGCCAGCAAGGTGGGACAGGGGGCTAATGAAAAACTGTTTTTT.

This clone was detected only a few times. The CDR3 coding sequence is TGTGCCAGCTCACCTACAGAGACCAGAACCCAAGAGACCCAGTACTTC. Residues: CASSPTETRTQETQYF. V gene TRBV18 combines with J gene TRBJ2-5, with D unresolved. CDR3 length equals 16 residues. V lost 3 bases and J lost 1, with 15 bases in between. The germline V gene has CDR1 KGHSH and CDR2 LQKENI. The full variable domain, with the rest looked up from reference TRBV18 and TRBJ2-5, is NAGVMQNPRHLVRRRGQEARLRCSPMKGHSHVYWYRQLPEEGLKFMVYLQKENIIDESGMPKERFSAEFPKEGPSILRIQQVVRGDSAAYFCASSPTETRTQETQYFGPGTRLLVL.

The chain joins TRBV28 to TRBJ2-1; TRBD2 agrees at 9 bases. The CDR3 has 13 amino acids. V was clipped by 6 bases and J by 10 bases; unmatched bases: 7. Germline V gives CDR1 MDHEN, CDR2 SYDVKM. CDR3 sequence reads: CASSLAGAREQFF. CDR3 in DNA: TGTGCCAGCAGCTTAGCGGGGGCACGAGAGCAGTTCTTC.

V and J are TRBV9 and TRBJ2-1; 9 bases fit TRBD2. CDR1 and CDR2 from the germline V gene are SGDLS and YYNGEE. The CDR3 has 14 residues. The ends lost 4 bases at V and 7 bases at J; junction bases unmatched: 6. CDR3 nucleotide sequence: TGTGCCAGCAGCCTCAGCGGGGGGTGGAATGAGCAGTTCTTC. As protein: CASSLSGGWNEQFF.

This chain connects TRBV4-2 to TRBJ2-5, with a weak D call TRBD2 (5 bases). The CDR3 has 14 amino acids. Germline values: CDR1 LGHNA, CDR2 YNFKEQ. V was clipped by 0 bases and J by 4 bases, with 9 bases between them. Written as DNA, the CDR3 is TGTGCCAGCAGCCAAGATCGAGGGTCAGAGACCCAGTACTTC. Protein product: CASSQDRGSETQYF.

The CDR3 bases are TGTGCCAGCAGCCGGACAGGGGCCAACTATGGCTACACCTTC. Amino acids: CASSRTGANYGYTF. V gene TRBV6-6 combines with J gene TRBJ1-2; TRBD1 agrees at 9 bases. The CDR3 has 14 residues. Germline V gives CDR1 MNHNY, CDR2 SVGAGI (reference sequence). V lost 6 bases to trimming and J lost 2 bases; unmatched junction nucleotides: 4.

This clone was counted only a few times. CDR3 region: CASSRGTGGVTEAFF. The DNA for the CDR3 is TGCGCCAGCAGCCGAGGGACAGGGGGTGTCACTGAAGCTTTCTTT. The V and J genes are TRBV4-3 and TRBJ1-1; 11 nucleotides align to TRBD1. Germline CDR1 LGHNA, CDR2 YSLEER. The CDR3 runs 15 residues. Trimming at V came to 4 bases and at J to 4 bases, leaving 5 bases not matched to a gene.

The genes are TRBV2 and TRBJ1-4; D is uncertain. Per the germline V gene, CDR1 is SNHLY and CDR2 is FYNNEI. This CDR3 comprises 12 residues. Trimming took off 7 bases at V and 4 bases at J, with 7 bases between the two ends. The CDR3 nucleotides are TGTGCCAGCATGCGGGGTAATGAAAAACTGTTTTTT. Its translation: CASMRGNEKLFF.

The chain joins TRBV12-3 or TRBV12-4 to TRBJ2-7; 8 bases align to TRBD1. The CDR3 has 12 amino acids. After removal of 10 bases from V and 2 bases from J, the junction contained 4 bases not matched to a gene. CDR3 loop: CATGTGPYEQYF. CDR3 nucleotide sequence: TGTGCCACCGGGACAGGACCCTACGAGCAGTACTTC.

This chain links TRBV6-2 or TRBV6-3 with TRBJ1-1; D perhaps matches TRBD1 (5 bases). The CDR3 length is 16 residues. Germline CDR1 reads MNHEY; CDR2 reads SVGEGT. Trimming pared 5 bases from V and 0 bases from J, leaving 16 bases between. The CDR3 sequence: CASSNRQRSMNTEAFF. The CDR3 coding sequence is TGTGCCAGCAGTAACAGACAGAGGAGCATGAACACTGAAGCTTTCTTT.

V is TRBV5-5 and J is TRBJ2-1; TRBD1 agrees at 10 bases. From germline, CDR1 is SGHKS and CDR2 YYEKEE (reference sequence). CDR3 length: 15 amino acids. After removal of 4 bases from V and 9 bases from J, the junction contained 10 bases not matched to a gene. CDR3 loop: CASSREGQGTSEQFF. Written as DNA, the CDR3 is TGTGCCAGCAGCCGAGAGGGACAGGGGACTAGTGAGCAGTTCTTC.

The chain is built from TRBV5-6 and TRBJ1-1; 7 bases align to TRBD1. Trimming cost V 2 bases and J 8 bases; bases outside gene matches: 3. Germline-derived CDR1 and CDR2 are SGHDT and YYEEEE. This CDR3 spans 12 amino acids. CDR3 DNA: TGTGCCAGCAGCTTTCAGACAGGGGAAGCTTTCTTT. Translated, it gives CASSFQTGEAFF. The full variable domain, in which reference TRBV5-6 and TRBJ1-1 provide the parts outside the CDR3, is DAGVTQSPTHLIKTRGQQVTLRCSPKSGHDTVSWYQQALGQGPQFIFQYYEEEERQRGNFPDRFSGHQFPNYSSELNVNALLLGDSALYLCASSFQTGEAFFGQGTRLTVV.

This clone has just one count. This chain joins TRBV9 and TRBJ2-5, with 10 bases fitting TRBD2. This CDR3 has 15 residues. CDR1 and CDR2 from the germline V gene are SGDLS and YYNGEE. Trimming at V came to 1 base and at J to 5 bases, leaving 5 bases not matched to a gene. CDR3 protein: CASSVNSGGSETQYF. CDR3 in DNA: TGTGCCAGCAGCGTAAATAGCGGGGGGAGCGAGACCCAGTACTTC.

The V and J genes are TRBV5-1 and TRBJ1-4, with TRBD1 matching over 9 bases. V gave up 6 bases and J gave up 4 bases; unmatched junction bases: 7. Germline CDR1 SGHRS, CDR2 YFSETQ. The CDR3 extends over 15 amino acids. CDR3 sequence: CASTQTGGNNEKLFF. Written as DNA, the CDR3 is TGCGCCAGCACCCAGACAGGGGGTAATAATGAAAAACTGTTTTTT. Supplemented by reference TRBV5-1 and TRBJ1-4, the full variable domain reads KAGVTQTPRYLIKTRGQQVTLSCSPISGHRSVSWYQQTPGQGLQFLFEYFSETQRNKGNFPGRFSGRQFSNSRSEMNVSTLELGDSALYLCASTQTGGNNEKLFFGSGTQLSVL.

CDR3 bases: TGTGCCAGCCGTGCTAGCTCTGGGGCCAACGTCCTGACTTTC. It specifies CASRASSGANVLTF. This rearrangement joins TRBV14 to TRBJ2-6; unclear D gene. The CDR3 runs to 14 residues. V was shortened by 8 bases and J by 0 bases, with 8 bases between the two germline ends. The germline V gene encodes CDR1 SGHDN and CDR2 FVKESK.

A word on this clone: In the same sample, other DNA sequences code for this CDR3. The V and J genes are TRBV6-5 and TRBJ2-7; the match to TRBD2 covers 10 bases. Germline V CDR1 and CDR2: MNHEY, SVGAGI. The ends lost 3 bases at V and 4 bases at J; junction bases unmatched: 3. This CDR3 has 14 amino acids. CDR3: CASSYQRGGYEQYF. The CDR3 coding sequence is TGTGCCAGCAGTTATCAGCGGGGGGGGTACGAGCAGTACTTC.

The chain links TRBV28 to TRBJ2-2; 7 bases map to TRBD1. The CDR3 totals 15 residues. Trimming took 6 bases from V and 2 from J; bases not matched to a gene: 6. Germline CDR1 is MDHEN and CDR2 is SYDVKM. In DNA form, the CDR3 reads TGTGCCAGCAGCCCCGGGACAGCCAACACCGGGGAGCTGTTTTTT. Its protein product is CASSPGTANTGELFF.

In the case of this clone: One end of the junction is discordant with germline, which a read error may explain. The V call is TRBV7-7, the J call TRBJ1-6; 11 bases fit TRBD1. In germline, CDR1 is SSHAT, CDR2 FNYEAQ (reference sequence). The CDR3 is 17 residues long. The CDR3 DNA is TGTGCTAGCAGCTCCCGGGACAGGGGGTCCTATAATTCACCCCTCCACTTT. Residues: CASSSRDRGSYNSPLHF.

This chain links TRBV7-8 with TRBJ2-5; 13 bases are shared with TRBD2. CDR3 length: 16 residues. V lost 5 bases to trimming and J lost 5 bases; unmatched junction nucleotides: 8. The germline V gene encodes CDR1 SGHVS and CDR2 FQNEAQ. CDR3 in amino acids: CASSAYGLAGAETQYF. CDR3 bases: TGTGCCAGCAGCGCCTACGGACTAGCGGGGGCGGAGACCCAGTACTTC. The variable domain in full, completed from reference TRBV7-8 and TRBJ2-5, reads GAGVSQSPRYKVAKRGQDVALRCDPISGHVSLFWYQQALGQGPEFLTYFQNEAQLDKSGLPSDRFFAERPEGSVSTLKIQRTQQEDSAVYLCASSAYGLAGAETQYFGPGTRLLVL.

The chain joins TRBV6-5 to TRBJ2-3; TRBD2 agrees at 10 bases. The CDR3 has 15 amino acids. Losses at the gene ends were 8 bases for V and 2 bases for J; bases not matched to a gene: 7. Germline V gene lookup returns CDR1 MNHEY and CDR2 SVGAGI. This chain's CDR3 is CASFLAGGFTDTQYF. The CDR3 DNA sequence: TGTGCCAGCTTCTTAGCGGGGGGATTCACAGATACGCAGTATTTT.

CDR3 bases: TGTGCCAGCAGCTTTACAGGTGAAGCTTTCTTT. Residues: CASSFTGEAFF. The rearrangement links TRBV7-9 to TRBJ1-1, with D possibly TRBD1 on 5 matching bases. The germline gives CDR1 SEHNR, CDR2 FQNEAQ (reference sequence). The ends were cut back, 3 bases at V and 7 bases at J, with 6 bases in the middle. CDR3 length: 11 residues.

V gene TRBV5-4 combines with J gene TRBJ2-5; perhaps TRBD1 as D (6 bases). CDR3 length: 16 residues. The ends were cut back, 4 bases at V and 4 bases at J, with 20 bases in the middle. Germline V gives CDR1 SGHNT, CDR2 YYREEE (reference sequence). In nucleotides, the CDR3 is TGTGCCAGCAGCCCCCGAGGCAAGGGGGTTGGAGAGACCCAGTACTTC. Protein product: CASSPRGKGVGETQYF.